This T cell receptor beta chain stems from a study of shared clonotypes between healthy human individuals (TCRdb year 2020). For the study in its entirety: A couple of women and three men aged 18 to 49 years were included in the cohort. For each donor, three plates each were used for CD4 naive and CD4 memory, two plates were used for CD8 naive, and one plate was used for CD8 memory. Per donor, leukapheresis produced somewhere between about 0.85 and 8.9 billion PBMCs. To estimate repertoire size and how much clonotypes are shared between individuals, the study performed deep sequencing of blood TCR repertoires from roughly five healthy adults. To increase sequencing depth and limit assay-specific biases, different laboratories used diverse techniques to prepare libraries and sequence TCR repertoires.

Donors were healthy HIV-negative adults with no recently reported acute infections or vaccinations. Every donor was a Caucasian adult living in Nashville, Tennessee, USA. CD4+ T cells were enriched by magnetic negative selection, after which naive cells were positively selected on CD45RA and the negative fraction was taken as the memory subset. Blood was collected by leukapheresis, and PBMCs were isolated by Ficoll-Histopaque density gradient centrifugation and then cryopreserved in liquid nitrogen vapor phase. Purity and quantity of every magnetically sorted T cell population were checked by analytical flow cytometry. Genomic DNA was isolated from each sorted fraction and quantified by UV absorbance on a Nanodrop 2000c. TCR CDR3 regions were amplified from genomic DNA by multiplex PCR using the deep immunoSEQ assay. Extracted genomic DNA from each cell subset was spread evenly across all wells of several immunoSEQ 96-well plates, with each plate serving as a replicate. Each replicate PCR for sorted subsets received about 180 ng genomic DNA, equal to some 32,000 T cell genomes. The purified libraries were quantified using a Qubit 3.0 fluorometer, sized with a Bioanalyzer 2100, and then quantified again using the KAPA Library Quantification kit. Each immunoSEQ 96-well plate was sequenced on its own single-read 150-cycle Illumina NextSeq 550 flow cell. For the original study's pipeline: Because the immunoSEQ output included only junctional sequences and no quality scores, the filtering could not be the same as the filtering used for full-length reads. Sequences were annotated with PyIR, a Python wrapper for IgBLAST v1.9, and V/J genes and CDR3 were assigned using IMGT germline references. Reads were removed for weak V/J assignments (E-value above 1e-6), missing CDR3, stop codons, out-of-frame junctions, or ambiguous translated residues. V3J clonotypes were defined as sequences sharing the same inferred V gene, J gene, and CDR3 amino acid sequence. Percentage overlap between repertoires was calculated by dividing the number of shared unique clonotypes by the size of the smaller repertoire. Three approaches were used to assess repertoire richness: RTK rarefaction, the Chao1 estimator, and Recon v2.1 estimates of unobserved clonotypes. OLGA was used to compute generation probabilities for all TCRbeta clonotypes that the gDNA method yielded from a handful of donors. As stored in TCRdb, this immuneACCESS dataset retains in-frame rearrangements with V and J assigned. A fraction of the clones does not appear; measured against another copy, unresolved V genes explain less than half of the discrepancy, and the remainder lacks a known reason. That table furnishes V, J and clone size, whereas the DNA furnished D and trimming. This sample lists 2 million to 3 million clones; approximately 90% were detected once. The ten largest account for 0.14% of the sample.

To note about this clone: The antigen this receptor binds is unknown. No clone much larger than this one lies a single base away; base qualities are absent.

Reading the germline V gene gives CDR1 SGHTA and CDR2 FQGNSA. Taken from cysteine to phenylalanine, the CDR3 has 15 residues. Only the CDR3 DNA stays, 45 bases, in frame from base 1. Relative to germline, V is 2 bases shorter and J is 7 bases shorter, with 18 bases between their ends. General conclusions and limits of the study: When a handful of donors were compared, the shared fraction of clonotypes was about 5.4% for naive CD4, 3% to 4% for naive CD8, about 2.5% for memory CD4, and around 0.4% for memory CD8. Pairwise subsampling led to the expectation that sequencing depth would affect the degree of clonotype sharing among donors. Estimated clonotype richness was generally larger for naive than for memory subsets. Rarefaction of sorted-subset datasets indicated incomplete sequencing despite the large sequencing depth. Because the study included only a small number of donors, the genetic and exposure-history diversity represented was limited. Sampling was restricted to blood, and TCR repertoires in tissues likely differ from the TCR repertoires found in blood. Higher generation probabilities were observed for clonotypes shared by all four sorted-subset donors than for non-shared clonotypes.

The chain is made from TRBV7-2 and TRBJ2-7; D gene: possibly TRBD2, on 6 matching bases. The source material was naive CD4+ T cells sorted from blood. Sample cell subset or site, as interpreted from the label and publication: CD45RA+ positively selected. The receptor's source is a man in his late teens or twenties in good health. The base sequence is TGTGCCAGCAGCTTAATGATTGCGGGGTCGAAAGAGCAGTACTTC. Its translation reads: CASSLMIAGSKEQYF.